The 24 T cell receptor beta chains in this list originate from one sample, sequenced in a study of PD-L1 blockade in urothelial cancer. TCRdb's table, derived via immunoSEQ multiplex PCR, lists solely in-frame clones and lacks some. This table holds about 76,000 clones, less than 95% found once. Stated time point: peripheral blood 6 weeks after treatment start. The sample was PBMCs, taken around atezolizumab (anti-PD-L1) treatment. These receptors were collected from a woman aged 80 or older with urothelial cancer.

V and J are TRBV4-1 and TRBJ2-3; no reliable D call. The germline V gene has CDR1 MGHRA and CDR2 YSYEKL. Trimming pared 2 bases from V and 0 bases from J, leaving 12 bases between. The CDR3 runs 16 residues. The CDR3 loop reads CASSQSGGASTDTQYF. CDR3 DNA: TGCGCCAGCAGCCAAAGTGGCGGCGCTAGCACAGATACGCAGTATTTT.

CDR3 sequence (DNA): TGTGCCATCAGTGAGTCCGCTAGCGGGAGGTCCTACAATGAGCAGTTCTTC. It encodes CAISESASGRSYNEQFF. The chain couples TRBV10-3 to TRBJ2-1; 11 nucleotides match TRBD2. The CDR3 consists of 17 residues. CDR1 is ENHRY, CDR2 SYGVKD, per germline. J gave up 1 base and V 0 bases, and 2 bases lay outside the gene matches.

The rearrangement joins TRBV27 to TRBJ1-1, with a tentative D call TRBD1 (6 bases). Looked up from germline, CDR1 is MNHEY and CDR2 is SMNVEV (reference sequence). The CDR3 contains 13 residues. The ends were cut back, 5 bases at V and 1 base at J, with 8 bases in the middle. Here the CDR3 reads CASSPTGNTEAFF. The DNA of the CDR3 is TGTGCCAGCAGTCCGACAGGGAACACTGAAGCTTTCTTT.

The J gene is TRBJ2-5, the V gene TRBV27, with 10 bases fitting TRBD2. Germline V gives CDR1 MNHEY, CDR2 SMNVEV (reference sequence). V lost 6 bases to trimming and J lost 5 bases; unmatched junction nucleotides: 12. The CDR3 has 16 amino acids. The DNA for the CDR3 is TGTGCCAGCAGCCGGGGAACTAGCGGGACAAGGGAGACCCAGTACTTC. Protein product: CASSRGTSGTRETQYF.

This chain uses TRBV18 with TRBJ2-7, with TRBD2 matching 7 bases. CDR3 size: 15 residues. Germline V gene lookup returns CDR1 KGHSH and CDR2 LQKENI. The J segment lost 4 bases and the V segment lost 6 bases, leaving 12 bases of the junction unmatched. CDR3: CASSPREDGIYEQYF. CDR3 DNA sequence: TGTGCCAGCTCGCCTCGGGAGGATGGTATTTACGAGCAGTACTTC.

The chain is built from TRBV11-2 and TRBJ2-1; 9 nucleotides line up with TRBD2. The germline V gene has CDR1 SGHAT and CDR2 FQNNGV. V trimming: 6 bases; J trimming: 1 base; junction bases outside the gene matches: 4. The length of the CDR3 is 15 residues. CDR3 coding DNA: TGTGCCAGCAGTGATCTAGCGGGGTCCTACAATGAGCAGTTCTTC. This codes for CASSDLAGSYNEQFF.

This chain uses TRBV7-2 with TRBJ2-1; possibly TRBD2 for D (5 bases). The germline V gene encodes CDR1 SGHTA and CDR2 FQGNSA. Trimming pared 4 bases from V and 0 bases from J, leaving 10 bases between. The CDR3 runs to 15 residues. CDR3 amino acids: CASSSDWISYNEQFF. The CDR3 DNA sequence: TGTGCCAGCAGCTCGGACTGGATCTCCTACAATGAGCAGTTCTTC.

This chain uses TRBV13 with TRBJ2-3; no firm D call. The germline CDR1 and CDR2 sequences are PRHDT and FYEKMQ (reference sequence). The CDR3 has 14 residues. The V end was cut by 3 bases, the J end by 4 bases, with 11 bases between. CDR3 in DNA: TGTGCCAGCAGCTTCGTCCAGGCCCCAGATACGCAGTATTTT. This gives the protein CASSFVQAPDTQYF.

The chain uses TRBV14 and TRBJ2-1, with 14 bases identical to TRBD2. The V and J ends lost 4 bases and 7 bases, in that order; junction bases with no gene match: 6. The CDR3 sequence is 16 residues long. The germline V gene encodes CDR1 SGHDN and CDR2 FVKESK. In DNA, the CDR3 is TGTGCCAGCAGCCTGGGACTAGCGGGAGTTTTGAATGAGCAGTTCTTC. Translation gives CASSLGLAGVLNEQFF.

The rearrangement joins TRBV5-6 to TRBJ1-2; tentatively, D is TRBD1 (6 bases). From germline, CDR1 is SGHDT and CDR2 YYEEEE. The CDR3 length is 13 residues. V lost 0 bases and J 8 bases, leaving 11 bases between the germline ends. CDR3 DNA sequence: TGTGCCAGCAGCTTGGGACAGGAGCACGGCTACACCTTC. It codes for CASSLGQEHGYTF.

The rearrangement links TRBV9 to TRBJ2-1; D remains unclear. CDR1 and CDR2 from the germline V gene are SGDLS and YYNGEE. CDR3 size: 11 residues. The V end lost 0 bases, the J end lost 9 bases, and 4 bases lay between the germline ends. For the CDR3, the DNA is TGTGCCAGCAGCGTAGGAGCTGAGCAGTTCTTC. This encodes CASSVGAEQFF.

CDR3 coding DNA: TGTGCCAGTAAGACAGTTAATACGGGCGAGGTGGCTTTCTTT. Amino acid sequence: CASKTVNTGEVAFF. The V gene is TRBV19, the J gene TRBJ1-1; D might be TRBD1 (5 bases). With 7 bases removed from V and 11 bases from J, the gap between germline ends came to 23 bases. From germline, CDR1 is LNHDA and CDR2 SQIVND (reference sequence). This CDR3 has 14 amino acids.

This clone was detected only once. This chain links TRBV2 with TRBJ2-2, with 7 bases lining up with TRBD2. With V trimmed by 5 bases and J by 1 base, 1 base remained unmatched. CDR1 is SNHLY, CDR2 FYNNEI, per germline. The CDR3 is made up of 14 amino acids. CDR3 sequence: CASSSGVNTGELFF. The CDR3 bases are TGTGCCAGCAGTAGCGGGGTGAACACCGGGGAGCTGTTTTTT.

This rearrangement joins TRBV18 to TRBJ1-1; TRBD1 might be the D (6 bases). The V gene lost 1 base and the J gene lost 3 bases, with 12 bases spanning the gap. CDR3 length: 15 amino acids. The germline CDR1 and CDR2 sequences are KGHSH and LQKENI. The DNA of the CDR3 is TGTGCCAGCTCACCACGGGGGGGCAGGGACACTGAAGCTTTCTTT. Translating gives CASSPRGGRDTEAFF.

This chain uses TRBV6-5 with TRBJ2-1, with TRBD2 identical over 14 bases. J gave up 7 bases and V 8 bases, and 1 base lay outside the gene matches. Germline CDR1 reads MNHEY; CDR2 reads SVGAGI. The CDR3 length is 13 residues. The CDR3 nucleotides are TGTGCCAGCTGGACTAGCGGGAGGAATGAGCAGTTCTTC. Its protein product is CASWTSGRNEQFF.

This sequence joins TRBV7-3 and TRBJ2-3, with TRBD2 matching 8 bases. V lost 1 base to trimming and J lost 1 base; unmatched junction nucleotides: 7. CDR3 length equals 17 residues. The germline CDR1 and CDR2 sequences are SGHTA and FQGTGA. CDR3 nucleotide sequence: TGTGCCAGCAGCTTAATCGGTAGCGGGGACCGCACAGATACGCAGTATTTT. This sequence encodes CASSLIGSGDRTDTQYF.

This chain connects TRBV5-1 to TRBJ2-2; TRBD2 matches at 8 bases. Trimming at V came to 3 bases and at J to 5 bases, leaving 9 bases not matched to a gene. The CDR3 has 16 residues. Germline lookup yields CDR1 SGHRS and CDR2 YFSETQ. Here the CDR3 DNA reads TGCGCCAGCAGCTCCCCAGCGGGAGTAGGGACCGGGGAGCTGTTTTTT. This codes for CASSSPAGVGTGELFF.

The chain couples TRBV11-3 to TRBJ2-5; 7 nucleotides line up with TRBD2. CDR1 is SGHNT, CDR2 YENEEA, per germline. The CDR3 length is 14 residues. V lost 5 bases and J lost 2; bases outside the gene matches: 5. The CDR3 sequence: CASSPGSGQETQYF. The CDR3 DNA sequence: TGTGCCAGCAGCCCCGGTAGCGGGCAAGAGACCCAGTACTTC.

This chain connects TRBV4-1 to TRBJ1-3, with TRBD1 as a possible D gene (6 bases). V lost 0 bases, J lost 2 bases, and 11 bases lay in between. This CDR3 region has 16 residues. Germline lookup yields CDR1 MGHRA and CDR2 YSYEKL. The CDR3 region has the DNA TGCGCCAGCAGCCAAGATGGCAGGGGACCTGGAAACACCATATATTTT. This sequence encodes CASSQDGRGPGNTIYF.

V usage is TRBV19 and J usage is TRBJ1-5, with D possibly being TRBD1 (6 bases). Looked up from germline, CDR1 is LNHDA and CDR2 is SQIVND (reference sequence). The CDR3 covers 14 residues. The ends were cut back, 6 bases at V and 10 bases at J, with 19 bases in the middle. CDR3 sequence (DNA): TGTGCCAGTAGGGGAACAGGGAAAATTGGCCCCCAGCATTTT. This gives the protein CASRGTGKIGPQHF.

The V gene is TRBV6-1, the J gene TRBJ2-1; D gene uncertain. Trimming shortened V by 5 bases and J by 2 bases, and 10 bases separated the two germline ends. Germline V lookup: CDR1 MNHNS, CDR2 SASEGT. This CDR3 has 14 residues. The CDR3 here is CASSNDTPYNEQFF. CDR3 sequence (DNA): TGTGCCAGCAGTAACGACACACCCTACAATGAGCAGTTCTTC.

The CDR3 loop is CASRGWTSGGGNYGYTF. CDR3 DNA sequence: TGTGCCAGCAGGGGATGGACCTCGGGAGGGGGGAACTATGGCTACACCTTC. The gene calls are TRBV28 and TRBJ1-2; possible D gene TRBD1, 6 bases. The CDR3 covers 17 residues. Germline values: CDR1 MDHEN, CDR2 SYDVKM. The V gene lost 6 bases and the J gene lost 2 bases, with 22 bases spanning the gap.

The V call is TRBV6-1, the J call TRBJ1-4, with 8 bases aligning to TRBD1. This CDR3 has 16 amino acids. V was clipped by 1 base and J by 7 bases; unmatched bases: 8. Germline CDR1 and CDR2: MNHNS and SASEGT. CDR3 DNA sequence: TGTGCCAGCAGTGAAGAAAGGTACAGGGGGTTTGAAAAACTGTTTTTT. Its translation: CASSEERYRGFEKLFF.

The chain uses TRBV19 and TRBJ1-2; 9 bases are shared with TRBD1. The ends lost 5 bases at V and 6 bases at J; junction bases unmatched: 4. Germline assignment: CDR1 LNHDA and CDR2 SQIVND (reference sequence). The CDR3 consists of 13 residues. CDR3 amino acids: CASSDRQGDGYTF. Written as DNA, the CDR3 is TGTGCCAGTAGTGACCGACAGGGGGATGGCTACACCTTC.